A single T cell receptor beta chain is shown here with its context. This clonotype has at least ten counts. The clone's antigen remains unknown. Per-base quality was not reported, and no clone a single base away is much larger than it. The data are from a study of T cells in Graves' hyperthyroidism and ophthalmopathy (dated by TCRdb to about 2019). Study-level background: Peripheral blood samples were taken at initial diagnosis, before any treatment was given. According to the paper, TCR Vbeta CDR3 sequencing was carried out on 135 peripheral blood samples, which came from 40 to 45 ophthalmopathy, fewer than 80 hyperthyroidism and some 17 progressor patients. After blood sampling, hyperthyroidism patients were treated with methimazole at a starting dose of 30 mg daily, and ophthalmopathy patients were treated with high-dose intravenous methylprednisolone. A discovery cohort of 95 to 100 patients, 43 with Graves' ophthalmopathy and about 58 with stable Graves' hyperthyroidism, was used to find distinguishing TCR V-J signatures. Whether ophthalmopathy could be predicted prospectively was tested in an independent validation cohort made up of about 18 hyperthyroidism patients plus 17 patients who later progressed to ophthalmopathy. In six Graves' hyperthyroidism patients, the study also compared T-cell repertoires from thyroid tissue with T-cell repertoires from blood. The approximately 100 discovery patients were randomly split 7:3 into training and test sets.

Looking up the germline V gene (reference sequence) yields CDR1 SEHNR and CDR2 FQNEAQ. The V end loses 1 base and the J end loses 4 bases, and a stretch of 14 bases separates them. Its CDR3 holds 16 amino acids, cysteine through phenylalanine. Just CDR3 DNA is preserved here, 48 bases in frame from base 1. The TCR beta CDR3 regions were amplified from the RNA transcripts. The first round of RT-PCR for the TCR CDR3 was performed with the HTBI primer set and the Qiagen OneStep RT-PCR kit. Libraries were constructed in a second round of multiplex PCR, after which size selection and purification were performed. Paired-end sequencing of the libraries was performed with 100 bp reads on an Illumina HiSeq2000. The authors' pipeline ran thus. SOAPnuke was used to process the raw data, with reads discarded if the reads contained adapters or uncalled bases, had a mean Phred below 15, or lacked an exact constant-primer or identifier match. COPE v1.2.5 was used to merge high-quality paired reads, and clonotypes were defined as unique nucleotide sequences. Clonotypes were aligned to IMGT TRBV, TRBD and TRBJ reference segments using MiTCR v1.1. The analysis was restricted to V-J combinations with a frequency above 0.0001, which together covered 99% to 99.2% of the repertoires. The TCS score was defined as F50 (clonal expansion) divided by E x V (chaos), with BLOSUM62-based TCRdist calculated between CDR3 peptides within each V-J. Welch's t-statistics and random forest reduced around 520 V-J features to about 12, which were used in a naive Bayes classifier (R e1071). The public reads were reprocessed in TCRdb via fastp at Q25 and MiXCR, keeping in-frame beta chains. For every CDR3 protein sequence, its rows merge into one entry that carries the most common genes and DNA. Here the V and J calls rest on TCRdb's processing, not on the authors' analysis. This sample lists a few hundred thousand distinct CDR3 sequences; roughly 13% were detected once. Approximately 35% of the sample comes from the top ten.

Moderately to severely active disease, a Clinical Activity Score of at least 3, a NOSPECS grade of at least 4, and a duration under 3 months were present in ophthalmopathy patients. Exclusion was applied to patients with uncontrolled infections, other autoimmune diseases, pregnancy or lactation. Diagnoses relied on clinical symptoms, serum thyroxine and TRAb, thyroid ultrasound and orbital computed tomography. PBMCs were isolated from roughly 10 ml of fresh peripheral blood by Ficoll-Paque density gradient centrifugation. Trizol reagent was used to extract total RNA, and RNA quality was then checked on an Agilent 2100 Bioanalyzer. General study outcomes and caveats: Most expanded thyroid clonotypes (frequency above 0.001) were also detected in blood, a finding suggesting that blood repertoires may reflect thyroid immune responses. In validation, the model predicted progression to ophthalmopathy a median of roughly six months before onset, with roughly 71% sensitivity and 72.22% specificity. No statistical method was used to fix the sample size in advance, and group allocation was not hidden from the investigators. In cross-validation, a model built on a 13 V-J signature told ophthalmopathy apart from stable hyperthyroidism with 87.88% sensitivity and about 81% specificity, and in testing the same model reached 80%/75%.

The origin of this receptor is a woman aged 35 to 49 with Graves' ophthalmopathy. The specimen sequenced was blood. The chain couples TRBV7-9 to TRBJ2-1; the D segment could be TRBD2, given 6 matching bases. The nucleotide sequence reads as follows: TGTGCCAGCAGCTTAGTAGGCGGGGCTAGATACAATGAGCAGTTCTTC. Its protein reads: CASSLVGGARYNEQFF.